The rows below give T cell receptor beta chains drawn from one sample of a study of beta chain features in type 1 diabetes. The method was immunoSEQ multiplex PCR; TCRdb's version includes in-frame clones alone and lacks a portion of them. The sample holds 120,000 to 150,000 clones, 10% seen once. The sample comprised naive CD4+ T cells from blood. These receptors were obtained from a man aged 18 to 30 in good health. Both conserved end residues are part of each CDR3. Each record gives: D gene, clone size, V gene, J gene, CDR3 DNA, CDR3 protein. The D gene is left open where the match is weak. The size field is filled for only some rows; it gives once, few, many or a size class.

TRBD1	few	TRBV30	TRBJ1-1	TGTGCCTGGACCGAAACAGGGGCCACTGAAGCTTTCTTT	CAWTETGATEAFF
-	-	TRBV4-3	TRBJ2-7	TGCGCCAGCAGCCAAGATACGACAGACGAGCAGTACTTC	CASSQDTTDEQYF
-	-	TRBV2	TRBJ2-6	TGTGCCAGCAGGGGCGGGTGGCTCTCTGGGGCCAACGTCCTGACTTTC	CASRGGWLSGANVLTF
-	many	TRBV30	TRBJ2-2	TGTGCCTGGAGTGTGAACAGGGCGAACGGGGAGCTGTTTTTT	CAWSVNRANGELFF
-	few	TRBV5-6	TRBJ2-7	TGTGCCAGCAGCCTATCTGACGAGCAGTACTTC	CASSLSDEQYF
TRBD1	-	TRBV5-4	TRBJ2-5	TGTGCCAGCAGCCTGGGGACAGCTCGAAAAGAGACCCAGTACTTC	CASSLGTARKETQYF
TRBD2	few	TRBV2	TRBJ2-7	TGTGCCAGCGCAGCCCCCACTAGCGGTCCCTACGAGCAGTACTTC	CASAAPTSGPYEQYF
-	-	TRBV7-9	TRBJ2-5	TGTGCCAGCAGCCCATCAGGGCGAAAGACCCAGTACTTC	CASSPSGRKTQYF
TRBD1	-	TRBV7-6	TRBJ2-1	TGTGCCAGCACCAAACCCCGGGACAGGGGGGATAATGAGCAGTTCTTC	CASTKPRDRGDNEQFF
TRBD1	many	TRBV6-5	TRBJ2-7	TGTGCCAGTTCGACCGGGACAGGGGTTTACGAGCAGTACTTC	CASSTGTGVYEQYF
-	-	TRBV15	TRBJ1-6	TGTGCCACCAGGGCGGGAGGGGCGCATAATTCACCCCTCCACTTT	CATRAGGAHNSPLHF
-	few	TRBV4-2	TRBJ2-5	TGTGCCAGCAGCCAAGGTCTTTCTCGGCAGTACTTC	CASSQGLSRQYF
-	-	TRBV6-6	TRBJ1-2	TGTGCCAGCAGTTCGGTAGTTAACTATGGCTACACCTTC	CASSSVVNYGYTF
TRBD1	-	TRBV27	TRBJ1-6	TGTGCCAGCAGTTTTATGACAGGGGACTCCTATAATTCACCCCTCCACTTT	CASSFMTGDSYNSPLHF
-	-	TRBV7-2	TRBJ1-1	TGTGCCAGCAGCTTAGCTCGGGTTGTGAACACTGAAGCTTTCTTT	CASSLARVVNTEAFF
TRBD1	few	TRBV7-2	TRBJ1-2	TGTGCCAGCAGCTTAGCCGGGACAGGGAGTTCCTATGGCTACACCTTC	CASSLAGTGSSYGYTF
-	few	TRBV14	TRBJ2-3	TGTGCCAGCAGCCAAGATGACAGGCCTAGCACAGATACGCAGTATTTT	CASSQDDRPSTDTQYF
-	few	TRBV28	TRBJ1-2	TGTGCCAGCACCCCTCGGGGGGGCCGATATGGCTACACCTTC	CASTPRGGRYGYTF
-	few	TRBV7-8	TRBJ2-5	TGTGCCAGCAACCCAAACTTAGCGGCGCGGGTGGAGACCCAGTACTTC	CASNPNLAARVETQYF
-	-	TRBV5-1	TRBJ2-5	TGCGCCAGCAGCCCGGGGAGCCATCCTAAAGAGACCCAGTACTTC	CASSPGSHPKETQYF
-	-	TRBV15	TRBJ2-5	TGTGCCACCAGCAGCGGGGGTCGAGAGACCCAGTACTTC	CATSSGGRETQYF
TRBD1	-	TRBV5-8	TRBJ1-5	TGTGCCAGCAGACAACAGGGGGCGGGGGATCAGCCCCAGCATTTT	CASRQQGAGDQPQHF
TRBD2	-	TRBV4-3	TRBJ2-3	TGCGCCAGCAGCCAAGATATCCTAGCGGGGGGCCAGGCGGGCACAGATACGCAGTATTTT	CASSQDILAGGQAGTDTQYF
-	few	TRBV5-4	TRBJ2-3	TGTGCCAGCAATCGGAGGAGCGGAGCTAGCACAGATACGCAGTATTTT	CASNRRSGASTDTQYF
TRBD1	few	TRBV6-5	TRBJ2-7	TGTGCCAGCAGTTTCCGGGGACAGGGCTCCTACGAGCAGTACTTC	CASSFRGQGSYEQYF
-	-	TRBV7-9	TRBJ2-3	TGTGCCAGCAGCCCGGCCCGGGAGAAGCAGTATTTT	CASSPAREKQYF
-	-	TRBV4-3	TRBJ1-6	TGCGCCAGCAGCCAAGATCCCGGGATAAATTCACCCCTCCACTTT	CASSQDPGINSPLHF
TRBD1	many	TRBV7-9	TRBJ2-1	TGTGCCAGCAGCGGCGACAGGGCCAAGCAGTTCTTC	CASSGDRAKQFF
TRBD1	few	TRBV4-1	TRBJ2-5	TGCGCCAGCAGTTCACCGGGACAGGGAGAGACCCAGTACTTC	CASSSPGQGETQYF
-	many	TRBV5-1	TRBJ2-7	TGCGCCAGCAGCTTGGACAGGGCAGAAGAGCAGTACTTC	CASSLDRAEEQYF
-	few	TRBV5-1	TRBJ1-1	TGCGCCAGCAGCTTTGACAGGCCGAACACTGAAGCTTTCTTT	CASSFDRPNTEAFF
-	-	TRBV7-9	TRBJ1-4	TGTGCCAGCAGCCAGGTGCAGATAAATGAAAAACTGTTTTTT	CASSQVQINEKLFF
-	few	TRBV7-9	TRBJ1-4	TGTGCCAGCAGCCATGGGGGCGCCGGTGAAAAACTGTTTTTT	CASSHGGAGEKLFF
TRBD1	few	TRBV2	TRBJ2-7	TGTGCCAGACAGGGGACCTACGAGCAGTACTTC	CARQGTYEQYF
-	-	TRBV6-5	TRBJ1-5	TGTGCCAGCAGTTACTCTGCACAGTTGAATCAGCCCCAGCATTTT	CASSYSAQLNQPQHF
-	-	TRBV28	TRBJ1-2	TGTGCCAGCAGTCCTGGGGGGGGGCCCCCCTATGGCTACACCTTC	CASSPGGGPPYGYTF
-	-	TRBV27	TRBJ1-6	TGTGCCAGCAGTTTAAGGGGGAATTCACCCCTCCACTTT	CASSLRGNSPLHF
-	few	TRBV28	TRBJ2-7	TGTGCCAGCACCCGAAACGAACGGGGCGAGCAGTACTTC	CASTRNERGEQYF
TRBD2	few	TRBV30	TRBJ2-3	TGTGCCGGGAACGGGGGGGGAGATACGCAGTATTTT	CAGNGGGDTQYF
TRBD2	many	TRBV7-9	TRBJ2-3	TGTGCCAGCAGCTTACGGGGGGCAGATACGCAGTATTTT	CASSLRGADTQYF
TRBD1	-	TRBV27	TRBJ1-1	TGTGCCAGCGGGACAGGGATTAACACTGAAGCTTTCTTT	CASGTGINTEAFF